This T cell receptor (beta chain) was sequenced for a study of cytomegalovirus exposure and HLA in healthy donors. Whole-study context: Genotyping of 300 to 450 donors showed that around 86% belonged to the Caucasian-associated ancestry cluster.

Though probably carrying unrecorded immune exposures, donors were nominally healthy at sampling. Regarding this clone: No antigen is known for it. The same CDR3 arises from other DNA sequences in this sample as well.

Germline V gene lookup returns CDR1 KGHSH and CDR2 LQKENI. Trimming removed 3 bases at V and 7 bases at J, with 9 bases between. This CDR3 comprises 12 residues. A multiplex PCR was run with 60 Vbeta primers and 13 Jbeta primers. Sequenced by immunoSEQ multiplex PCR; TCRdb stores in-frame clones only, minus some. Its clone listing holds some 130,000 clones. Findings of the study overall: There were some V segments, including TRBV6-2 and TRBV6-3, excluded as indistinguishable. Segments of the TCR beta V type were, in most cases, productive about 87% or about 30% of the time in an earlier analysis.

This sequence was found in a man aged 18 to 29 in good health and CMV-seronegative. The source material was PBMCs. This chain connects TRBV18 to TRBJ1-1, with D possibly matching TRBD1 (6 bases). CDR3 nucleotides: TGTGCCAGCTCACCGGACAGAGGTGAAGCTTTCTTT. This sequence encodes CASSPDRGEAFF.